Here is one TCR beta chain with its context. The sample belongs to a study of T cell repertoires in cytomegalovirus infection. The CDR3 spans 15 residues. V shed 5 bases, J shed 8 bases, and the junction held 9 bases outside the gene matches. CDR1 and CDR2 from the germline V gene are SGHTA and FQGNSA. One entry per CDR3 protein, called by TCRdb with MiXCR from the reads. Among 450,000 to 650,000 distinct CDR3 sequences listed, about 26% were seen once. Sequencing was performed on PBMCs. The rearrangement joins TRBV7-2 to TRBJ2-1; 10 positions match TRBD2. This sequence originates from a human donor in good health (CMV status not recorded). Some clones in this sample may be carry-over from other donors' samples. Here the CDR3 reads CASSGLAGAFYEQFF. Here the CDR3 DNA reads TGTGCCAGCAGCGGGCTAGCGGGAGCTTTCTATGAGCAGTTCTTC.